This T cell receptor beta chain comes out of a study of cytomegalovirus exposure and HLA in healthy donors. Primers included in the PCR were 60 Vbeta and 13 Jbeta primers. The authors' processing: Later, 65 million to 85 million unique TCR beta chains were counted in an analysis, and some 9.9 million of them were shared. Some clones are missing from TCRdb's copy, which holds only in-frame ones; the method was immunoSEQ multiplex PCR. The V and J calls and clone size are taken from that table; D and trimming were inferred from the DNA. The sample records around 140,000 clones, roughly 80% being singletons. As to this clone: Its antigen is undetermined.

The study's findings and limits: Later analysis associated a missense DCLRE1C variant with TCR beta V- and J-gene trimming. One cluster of highly shared sequence variants probably arose as a sequencing artifact.

Germline CDR1 is KGHSH and CDR2 is LQKENI. Trimming left V 2 bases short and J 4 bases short, with 14 bases between. This CDR3 has 15 amino acids. Donors were nominally healthy when sampled, though unrecorded immune exposures were likely. Sequenced input: PBMCs. The V gene is TRBV18, the J gene TRBJ2-5, with D tentatively TRBD2 (5 bases). The receptor's source is a female donor in good health and CMV-seronegative. CDR3 in amino acids: CASSPSGGSAETQYF. CDR3 nucleotides: TGTGCCAGCTCACCATCCGGAGGAAGTGCAGAGACCCAGTACTTC.